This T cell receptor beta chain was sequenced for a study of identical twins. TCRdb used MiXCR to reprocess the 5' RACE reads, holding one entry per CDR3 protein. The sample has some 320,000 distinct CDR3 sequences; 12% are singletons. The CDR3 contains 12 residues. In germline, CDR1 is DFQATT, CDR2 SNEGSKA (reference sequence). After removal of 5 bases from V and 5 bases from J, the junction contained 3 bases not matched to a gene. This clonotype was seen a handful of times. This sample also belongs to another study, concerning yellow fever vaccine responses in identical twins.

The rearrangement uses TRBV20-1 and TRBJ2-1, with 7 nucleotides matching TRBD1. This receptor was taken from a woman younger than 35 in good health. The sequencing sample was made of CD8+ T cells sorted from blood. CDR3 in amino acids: CSAATGDNEQFF. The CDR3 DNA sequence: TGCAGTGCTGCAACAGGGGACAATGAGCAGTTCTTC.